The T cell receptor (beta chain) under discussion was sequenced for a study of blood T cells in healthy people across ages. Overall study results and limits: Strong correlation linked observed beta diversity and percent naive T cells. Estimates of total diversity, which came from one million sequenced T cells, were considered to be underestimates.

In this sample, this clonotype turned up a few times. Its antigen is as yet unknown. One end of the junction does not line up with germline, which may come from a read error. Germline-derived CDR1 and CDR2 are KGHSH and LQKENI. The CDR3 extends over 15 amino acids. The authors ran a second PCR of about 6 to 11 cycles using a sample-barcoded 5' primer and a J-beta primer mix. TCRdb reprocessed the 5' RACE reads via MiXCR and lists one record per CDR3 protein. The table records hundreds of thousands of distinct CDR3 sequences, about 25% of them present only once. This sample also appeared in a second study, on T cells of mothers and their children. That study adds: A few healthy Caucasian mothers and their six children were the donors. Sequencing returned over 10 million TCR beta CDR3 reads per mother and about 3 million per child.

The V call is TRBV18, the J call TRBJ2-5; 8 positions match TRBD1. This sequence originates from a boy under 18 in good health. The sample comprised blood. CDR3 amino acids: CASSPNGQGQEIQYF. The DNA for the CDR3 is TGTGCCAGCTCACCCAACGGACAGGGTCAAGAGATCCAGTACTTC.